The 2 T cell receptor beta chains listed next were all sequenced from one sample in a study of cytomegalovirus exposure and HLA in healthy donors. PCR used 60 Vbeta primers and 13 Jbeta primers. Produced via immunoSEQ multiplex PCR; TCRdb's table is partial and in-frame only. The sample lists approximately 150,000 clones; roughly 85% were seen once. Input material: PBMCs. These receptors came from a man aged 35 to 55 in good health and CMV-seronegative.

CDR3 sequence: CASSSQTSGGYEQYF. The CDR3 region has the DNA TGTGCCAGCAGCTCCCAGACTAGCGGAGGCTACGAGCAGTACTTC. J is TRBJ2-7 and V is TRBV7-9; 9 bases fit TRBD2. The CDR3 sequence is 15 residues long. CDR1 and CDR2 (germline): SEHNR, FQNEAQ (reference sequence). J gave up 3 bases and V 4 bases, and 7 bases lay outside the gene matches.

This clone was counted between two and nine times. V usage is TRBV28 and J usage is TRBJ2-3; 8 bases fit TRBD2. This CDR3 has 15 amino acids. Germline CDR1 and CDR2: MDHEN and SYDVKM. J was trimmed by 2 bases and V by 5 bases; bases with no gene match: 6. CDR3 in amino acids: CASSHREGSTDTQYF. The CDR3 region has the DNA TGTGCCAGCAGTCACCGGGAGGGTTCCACAGATACGCAGTATTTT.